Each of the 24 T cell receptor beta chains below was sequenced from the same sample in a study of blood T cell repertoires in COVID-19. The table came from immunoSEQ multiplex PCR; TCRdb's copy has only in-frame clones and leaves some out. The sample has roughly 120,000 clones, under 95% seen once. Sequencing used peripheral blood. The source is a man aged 50 to 59 with active COVID-19.

V gene TRBV10-3 combines with J gene TRBJ1-2; D may be TRBD1 (5 bases). This CDR3 region has 13 residues. Germline CDR1 ENHRY, CDR2 SYGVKD. V was cut by 6 bases and J by 4 bases, with 12 bases left in between. CDR3 nucleotides: TGTGCCATCAGCCCAGACAGCCCCTATGGCTACACCTTC. This sequence encodes CAISPDSPYGYTF.

The chain combines TRBV25-1 with TRBJ1-6, with D possibly matching TRBD1 (6 bases). Trimming shortened V by 2 bases and J by 5 bases, and 7 bases separated the two germline ends. CDR1 and CDR2 from the germline V gene are MGHDK and SYGVNS. The CDR3 has 14 residues. CDR3 region: CASSEHRDNSPLHF. In nucleotides, the CDR3 is TGTGCCAGCAGTGAACACAGGGATAATTCACCCCTCCACTTT.

The CDR3 coding sequence is TGTGCCAGCAGCTTAGGGGTGGGAGGGCTCACCGGGGAGCTGTTTTTT. Its protein product is CASSLGVGGLTGELFF. The chain uses TRBV11-2 and TRBJ2-2; 7 bases line up with TRBD2. The CDR3 extends over 16 amino acids. V shed 1 base, J shed 4 bases, and the junction held 6 bases outside the gene matches. Germline CDR1 SGHAT, CDR2 FQNNGV.

This chain connects TRBV30 to TRBJ2-3; unclear D gene. CDR1 GTSNPN and CDR2 SVGIG come from the germline V gene (reference sequence). The CDR3 covers 11 residues. V was trimmed by 1 base and J by 4 bases, leaving 3 bases between them. Here the CDR3 DNA reads TGTGCCTGGAGTGGCGCAGATACGCAGTATTTT. It encodes CAWSGADTQYF.

The chain employs TRBV7-9 and TRBJ1-2, with D tentatively TRBD1 (6 bases). V lost 4 bases to trimming and J lost 6 bases, with 12 bases between them. The CDR3 consists of 13 residues. Germline V gene lookup returns CDR1 SEHNR and CDR2 FQNEAQ (reference sequence). CDR3 coding DNA: TGTGCCAGCAGCTCGAGGACAGTAAATGGCTACACCTTC. Translation gives CASSSRTVNGYTF.

The CDR3 is CAISETGTGNTIYF. The CDR3 nucleotides are TGTGCCATCAGTGAGACAGGGACTGGAAACACCATATATTTT. The chain joins TRBV10-3 to TRBJ1-3; tentative D call: TRBD1 (6 bases). The CDR3 has 14 amino acids. V lost 2 bases to trimming and J lost 2 bases, with 7 bases between them. Germline loops: CDR1 ENHRY, CDR2 SYGVKD.

The chain recombines TRBV20-1 with TRBJ2-7; D perhaps matches TRBD2 (6 bases). V lost 3 bases, J lost 3 bases, and 15 bases lay in between. In germline, CDR1 is DFQATT, CDR2 SNEGSKA (reference sequence). The CDR3 covers 14 residues. CDR3 amino acids: CSASSRDLGYEQYV. CDR3 nucleotide sequence: TGCAGTGCTAGTTCCCGGGACTTAGGCTACGAGCAGTACGTC.

The chain combines TRBV29-1 with TRBJ2-2, with a possible D match to TRBD2 (5 bases). V was shortened by 7 bases and J by 6 bases, with 9 bases between the two germline ends. The germline gives CDR1 SQVTM, CDR2 ANQGSEA. The CDR3 totals 11 residues. The CDR3 sequence: CSAGRAGELFF. In DNA, the CDR3 is TGCAGCGCTGGGCGGGCCGGGGAGCTGTTTTTT.

A few counts support this clone. The V call is TRBV10-1, the J call TRBJ2-3, with a possible D match to TRBD1 (6 bases). Looked up from germline, CDR1 is WNHNN and CDR2 is SYGVQD (reference sequence). CDR3 length: 15 residues. V shed 5 bases and J shed 3 bases, with 15 bases lying between them. In nucleotides, the CDR3 is TGCGCCAGCAGTCCAGCTGACAGGAAGACAGATACGCAGTATTTT. Amino acid sequence: CASSPADRKTDTQYF.

J is TRBJ2-2 and V is TRBV5-4; maybe TRBD2 (5 bases). The germline gives CDR1 SGHNT, CDR2 YYREEE (reference sequence). This CDR3 is built from 15 residues. V lost 0 bases and J 5 bases, leaving 11 bases between the germline ends. The CDR3 DNA reads as TGTGCCAGCAGCTTGGAGGGCAGACTAACCGGGGAGCTGTTTTTT. Translation gives CASSLEGRLTGELFF.

The chain couples TRBV5-1 to TRBJ2-7, with 7 positions matching TRBD1. The CDR3 spans 18 residues. CDR1 is SGHRS, CDR2 YFSETQ, per germline. The ends lost 4 bases at V and 4 bases at J; junction bases unmatched: 20. The CDR3 protein is CASSLDRDRSTKEYEQYV. The CDR3 nucleotides are TGCGCCAGCAGCCTCGACCGGGACAGATCGACCAAGGAATACGAGCAGTACGTC.

The V gene is TRBV4-2, the J gene TRBJ2-3; 7 bases fit TRBD2. V lost 4 bases and J lost 4; bases outside the gene matches: 8. Germline CDR1 is LGHNA and CDR2 is YNFKEQ. CDR3 length: 15 residues. In DNA, the CDR3 is TGTGCCAGCAGCCCCTGGCAGGGAGGGCCAGATACGCAGTATTTT. It yields the protein CASSPWQGGPDTQYF.

This chain connects TRBV19 to TRBJ2-5; TRBD1 agrees at 10 bases. The CDR3 covers 17 residues. The V gene's germline CDR1 is LNHDA and CDR2 SQIVND (reference sequence). V shed 5 bases, J shed 4 bases, and the junction held 13 bases outside the gene matches. CDR3 protein: CASSPRQGAGRGETQYF. CDR3 nucleotides: TGTGCCAGTAGTCCCAGACAGGGGGCTGGACGGGGAGAGACCCAGTACTTC.

J is TRBJ2-1 and V is TRBV19, with TRBD2 matching 12 bases. This CDR3 is 17 amino acids long. The ends lost 3 bases at V and 3 bases at J; junction bases unmatched: 6. Germline V gene lookup returns CDR1 LNHDA and CDR2 SQIVND (reference sequence). CDR3 sequence reads: CASSIDGLAGNYNEQFF. The CDR3 DNA is TGTGCCAGTAGTATCGACGGACTAGCGGGGAACTACAATGAGCAGTTCTTC.

The chain joins TRBV7-3 to TRBJ2-5, with D possibly TRBD2 on 7 matching bases. CDR1 is SGHTA and CDR2 is FQGTGA in the germline V gene. The CDR3 is made up of 15 amino acids. Trimming stripped 5 bases from V and 2 bases from J, with 15 bases between. The CDR3 nucleotides are TGTGCCAGCAGCCCTGGGGGGGGCCCTCAAGAGACCCAGTACTTC. Protein: CASSPGGGPQETQYF.

The chain has TRBV6-5 and TRBJ1-2, with D uncertain. The CDR3 covers 13 residues. CDR1 MNHEY and CDR2 SVGAGI come from the germline V gene. The V end lost 2 bases, the J end lost 8 bases, and 12 bases lay between the germline ends. CDR3 region: CASSYGQDWGYTF. The DNA for the CDR3 is TGTGCCAGCAGTTACGGGCAAGATTGGGGCTACACCTTC.

The V and J genes are TRBV19 and TRBJ2-1; D is perhaps TRBD2 (5 bases). This CDR3 has 14 amino acids. The ends were cut back, 1 base at V and 7 bases at J, with 11 bases in the middle. The germline V gene has CDR1 LNHDA and CDR2 SQIVND (reference sequence). The CDR3 DNA sequence: TGTGCCAGTAGTATAGGACTACCTGGGAATGAGCAGTTCTTC. This translates into CASSIGLPGNEQFF.

The chain has TRBV18 and TRBJ2-3; D may be TRBD2 (6 bases). V lost 5 bases and J 7 bases, leaving 16 bases between the germline ends. CDR3 length: 14 residues. Looked up from germline, CDR1 is KGHSH and CDR2 is LQKENI. CDR3 amino acids: CASSSRDSLYTQYF. CDR3 DNA sequence: TGTGCCAGCTCATCACGGGACTCACTATATACGCAGTATTTT.

The rearrangement joins TRBV5-1 to TRBJ1-1; 8 bases are a match to TRBD1. Germline CDR1 reads SGHRS; CDR2 reads YFSETQ. The junction had 5 bases not matched to a gene; V was cut back by 6 bases and J by 1 base. The CDR3 contains 14 residues. The chain's CDR3 is CASTLQGGNTEAFF. DNA of the CDR3: TGCGCCAGCACCCTACAGGGGGGGAACACTGAAGCTTTCTTT.

The gene calls are TRBV11-2 and TRBJ1-1; D gene ambiguous. Trimming took off 1 base at V and 5 bases at J, with 11 bases between the two ends. The CDR3 covers 14 residues. Germline V gene lookup returns CDR1 SGHAT and CDR2 FQNNGV. The CDR3 DNA reads as TGTGCCAGCAGCTTAGGGGCGGGAAAGACTGAAGCTTTCTTT. Protein: CASSLGAGKTEAFF.

The chain recombines TRBV11-2 with TRBJ1-1; D is uncertain. The CDR3 is 15 residues long. The germline V gene has CDR1 SGHAT and CDR2 FQNNGV. V was trimmed by 1 base and J by 0 bases, leaving 9 bases between them. The DNA for the CDR3 is TGTGCCAGCAGCTTAGGGACTGGTCTGAACACTGAAGCTTTCTTT. Its protein is CASSLGTGLNTEAFF. The full variable domain, rest sourced from reference TRBV11-2 and TRBJ1-1, is EAGVAQSPRYKIIEKRQSVAFWCNPISGHATLYWYQQILGQGPKLLIQFQNNGVVDDSQLPKDRFSAERLKGVDSTLKIQPAKLEDSAVYLCASSLGTGLNTEAFFGQGTRLTVV.

The chain has TRBV29-1 and TRBJ2-5; D might be TRBD1 (6 bases). Germline CDR1 reads SQVTM; CDR2 reads ANQGSEA. The CDR3 spans 13 residues. V was pared by 1 base and J by 1 base, with 7 bases between. The CDR3 here is CSVEGQAQETQYF. The CDR3 DNA reads TGCAGCGTTGAAGGACAGGCCCAAGAGACCCAGTACTTC.

This chain uses TRBV27 with TRBJ1-1, with D tentatively TRBD1 (6 bases). The CDR3 spans 13 residues. The ends were cut back, 8 bases at V and 2 bases at J, with 12 bases in the middle. Germline-derived CDR1 and CDR2 are MNHEY and SMNVEV (reference sequence). CDR3 sequence reads: CASSYRVNTEAFF. The CDR3 DNA is TGTGCCAGCTCTTACAGGGTAAACACTGAAGCTTTCTTT.

This rearrangement joins TRBV13 to TRBJ2-2; D perhaps matches TRBD1 (5 bases). Trimming took off 3 bases at V and 6 bases at J, with 8 bases between the two ends. Looked up from germline, CDR1 is PRHDT and CDR2 is FYEKMQ (reference sequence). This CDR3 spans 13 amino acids. This CDR3 reads CASSFQGAGELFF. The CDR3 DNA follows: TGTGCCAGCAGCTTTCAAGGGGCCGGGGAGCTGTTTTTT.